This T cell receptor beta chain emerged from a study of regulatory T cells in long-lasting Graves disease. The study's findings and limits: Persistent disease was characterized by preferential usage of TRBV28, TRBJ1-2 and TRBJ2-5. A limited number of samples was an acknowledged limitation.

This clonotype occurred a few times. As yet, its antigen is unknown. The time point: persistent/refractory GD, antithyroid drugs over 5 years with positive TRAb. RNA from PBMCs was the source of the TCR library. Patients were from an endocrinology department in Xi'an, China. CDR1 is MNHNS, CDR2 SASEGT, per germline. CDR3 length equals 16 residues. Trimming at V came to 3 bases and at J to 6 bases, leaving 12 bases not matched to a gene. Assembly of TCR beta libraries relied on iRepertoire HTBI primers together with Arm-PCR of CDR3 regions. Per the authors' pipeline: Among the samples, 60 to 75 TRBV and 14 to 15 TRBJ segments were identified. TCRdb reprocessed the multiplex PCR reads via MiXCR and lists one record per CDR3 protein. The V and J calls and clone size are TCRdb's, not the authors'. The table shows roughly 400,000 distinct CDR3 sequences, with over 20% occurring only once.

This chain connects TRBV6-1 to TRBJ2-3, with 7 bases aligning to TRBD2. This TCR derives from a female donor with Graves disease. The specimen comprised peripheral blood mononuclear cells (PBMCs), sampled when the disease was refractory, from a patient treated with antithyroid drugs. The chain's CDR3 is CASSDSPAGLSDTQYF. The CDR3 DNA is TGTGCCAGCAGTGACTCTCCAGCGGGACTCTCGGATACGCAGTATTTT.